The next 5 T cell receptor beta chains were all read from a single sample in a study of cytomegalovirus exposure and HLA in healthy donors. In the PCR, 60 Vbeta and 13 Jbeta primers were used. Some clones are missing from TCRdb's copy, which holds only in-frame ones; the method was immunoSEQ multiplex PCR. The sample lists 140,000 or so clones, over 60% occurring once. Sequencing input: PBMCs. The receptors stem from a man aged 40-49 years in good health and CMV-seronegative.

Only a few counts were recorded for this clone. The V gene is TRBV9, the J gene TRBJ2-5; a weak D match, TRBD2 (6 bases). Trimming cost V 3 bases and J 5 bases, with 20 bases left between them. The CDR3 has 16 amino acids. Germline assignment: CDR1 SGDLS and CDR2 YYNGEE. CDR3 sequence reads: CASSGGVGTLRETQYF. The CDR3 DNA is TGTGCCAGCAGCGGGGGGGTGGGGACGCTCAGGGAGACCCAGTACTTC.

DNA for the CDR3: TGTGCCAGCAGCAACAGGGTTATCACCGGGGAGCTGTTTTTT. This sequence encodes CASSNRVITGELFF. This chain joins TRBV7-2 and TRBJ2-2; weak D call: TRBD1 (6 bases). Germline CDR1 reads SGHTA; CDR2 reads FQGNSA. The length of the CDR3 is 14 residues. V lost 5 bases and J lost 4, with 11 bases in between.

This chain links TRBV2 with TRBJ2-6; D is possibly TRBD2 (5 bases). Between the trimmed V and J ends, which lost 11 bases and 0 bases, there was a span of 11 bases. Germline V lookup: CDR1 SNHLY, CDR2 FYNNEI. The CDR3 contains 14 residues. CDR3: CAAAGDSGANVLTF. The CDR3 DNA reads TGTGCCGCGGCCGGGGACTCTGGGGCCAACGTCCTGACTTTC.

The gene calls are TRBV6-5 and TRBJ2-5, with D tentatively TRBD2 (5 bases). V was clipped by 6 bases and J by 8 bases, with 13 bases between them. The CDR3 length is 12 residues. Germline V gives CDR1 MNHEY, CDR2 SVGAGI. DNA of the CDR3: TGTGCCAGCAGCGAGGTGTCGGGAACCCAGTACTTC. It codes for CASSEVSGTQYF.

The chain carries TRBV6-6 and TRBJ2-1, with 8 nucleotides matching TRBD1. This CDR3 comprises 14 residues. The trim removed 5 bases at V and 7 bases at J, leaving 7 bases unmatched. CDR1 and CDR2 (germline): MNHNY, SVGAGI (reference sequence). Written as DNA, the CDR3 is TGTGCCAGCAGTCCACCGGGACAGGTGAATGAGCAGTTCTTC. Residues: CASSPPGQVNEQFF.